The rows below give T cell receptor beta chains drawn from one sample of a study of cytomegalovirus exposure and HLA in healthy donors. Data came from immunoSEQ multiplex PCR; TCRdb stores just in-frame clones and leaves some out. The sample shows 200,000 or so clones, just under 80% of them seen only once. Sequenced sample: PBMCs. The receptors shown here come from a woman in her twenties or thirties in good health and CMV-seropositive. Each CDR3 is given with its conserved first and last residue. Some rows have no size entry. The others give once, few or many, or a class for an expanded clone.

V gene: TRBV13; clone size: -; J gene: TRBJ2-2; CDR3 protein: CASSSRDRGTRTGELFF
V gene: TRBV6-6; clone size: once; J gene: TRBJ2-7; CDR3 protein: CASSTQRGRSSYEQYF
V gene: TRBV2; clone size: -; J gene: TRBJ1-4; CDR3 protein: CASSHRGTVNEKLFF
V gene: TRBV10-3; clone size: -; J gene: TRBJ1-2; CDR3 protein: CAISLLNYGYTF
V gene: TRBV5-6; clone size: -; J gene: TRBJ2-2; CDR3 protein: CASSLRRQGNTGELFF
V gene: TRBV6-5; clone size: -; J gene: TRBJ2-3; CDR3 protein: CASSGGVGLDTQYF
V gene: TRBV2; clone size: -; J gene: TRBJ2-1; CDR3 protein: CASRRLSSGDNEQFF
V gene: TRBV11-2; clone size: -; J gene: TRBJ1-2; CDR3 protein: CASRPGQSPYGYTF
V gene: TRBV6-5; clone size: -; J gene: TRBJ1-2; CDR3 protein: CASRTGSYGYTF
V gene: TRBV25-1; clone size: -; J gene: TRBJ1-1; CDR3 protein: CASSALLGQNTEAFF
V gene: TRBV7-2; clone size: -; J gene: TRBJ1-1; CDR3 protein: CASSLATGYAEAFF
V gene: TRBV27; clone size: -; J gene: TRBJ1-2; CDR3 protein: CASRKRKQGQGYTF
V gene: TRBV7-2; clone size: -; J gene: TRBJ2-3; CDR3 protein: CASSLRTSSADTQYF
V gene: TRBV6-1; clone size: -; J gene: TRBJ1-6; CDR3 protein: CASSERAGGNSPLHF
V gene: TRBV5-1; clone size: -; J gene: -; CDR3 protein: CASSFEASYEQYF
V gene: TRBV7-9; clone size: -; J gene: TRBJ2-7; CDR3 protein: CASGAGYEQYF
V gene: TRBV9; clone size: -; J gene: TRBJ2-7; CDR3 protein: CASSLAPGQGAAEQYF
V gene: TRBV5-1; clone size: -; J gene: TRBJ1-5; CDR3 protein: CASSYRDRNQPQHF
V gene: TRBV9; clone size: once; J gene: TRBJ2-1; CDR3 protein: CASSVVGGDYNEQFF
V gene: TRBV19; clone size: -; J gene: TRBJ1-1; CDR3 protein: CASEAKRVANTEAFF
V gene: TRBV19; clone size: -; J gene: TRBJ1-2; CDR3 protein: CASSRDTYYGYTF
V gene: TRBV10-1; clone size: -; J gene: TRBJ2-1; CDR3 protein: CASSASGSYNEQFF
V gene: TRBV9; clone size: few; J gene: TRBJ1-1; CDR3 protein: CASSSQGGATEAFF
V gene: TRBV10-3; clone size: -; J gene: TRBJ2-7; CDR3 protein: CAIRASGRAGSYEQYF
V gene: TRBV5-1; clone size: -; J gene: TRBJ1-1; CDR3 protein: CASSSSYDGRGAFF
V gene: TRBV5-5; clone size: -; J gene: TRBJ2-7; CDR3 protein: CASSFRTSAEAGVF
V gene: TRBV27; clone size: -; J gene: TRBJ1-2; CDR3 protein: CASSPIPPEANYGYTF
V gene: TRBV14; clone size: -; J gene: TRBJ1-3; CDR3 protein: CASSQEGTVFNTIYF
V gene: TRBV18; clone size: -; J gene: TRBJ2-1; CDR3 protein: CASSPGLARIYNEQFF
V gene: TRBV27; clone size: -; J gene: TRBJ1-3; CDR3 protein: CASSFSPGSGNTIYF
V gene: TRBV7-6; clone size: once; J gene: TRBJ2-2; CDR3 protein: CASSREAGADTGELFF
V gene: TRBV11-3; clone size: once; J gene: TRBJ2-5; CDR3 protein: CASSSAGIFGETQYF
V gene: TRBV14; clone size: -; J gene: TRBJ1-1; CDR3 protein: CASSPGRVWAFF
V gene: TRBV13; clone size: -; J gene: TRBJ2-7; CDR3 protein: CASSPRQESYEQYF
V gene: TRBV7-9; clone size: -; J gene: TRBJ2-7; CDR3 protein: CASAFYGTSYEQYF
V gene: TRBV27; clone size: -; J gene: TRBJ1-1; CDR3 protein: CASSLSRDSEAFF